This TCR beta chain was observed in a study of CD8+ T cells in alopecia areata. Study overall: Treatment comprised oral tofacitinib, 5 to 10 mg twice daily, in treated patients. Disease severity was quantified as SALT score of affected scalp area.

Notes on the study in general: The study found TCR sharing across patients less clear than in mice, possibly for HLA reasons.

After isolation, RNA underwent reverse transcription to generate cDNA as the sequencing template. Some clones are missing from TCRdb's copy, which holds only in-frame ones; the method was immunoSEQ multiplex PCR. The table includes roughly 120,000 clones, approximately 54% detected once. Trimming cost V 7 bases and J 5 bases, with 17 bases left between them. The CDR3 runs to 14 residues. Germline assignment: CDR1 LNHNV and CDR2 YYDKDF (reference sequence). Only a few counts were recorded for this clone. Its target is unknown. Noted treatment: oral pan-JAK inhibitor, 5-10 mg twice daily. Researchers took lesional scalp punch biopsies and peripheral blood from people who were alopecia areata patients.

This clonotype was obtained from a human donor with alopecia areata. The genes are TRBV15 and TRBJ2-5; D gene ambiguous. This material consisted of CD8+ T cells sorted from blood, taken at week 24, from a patient treated with tofacitinib. CDR3 residues: CATKEREGEETQYF. As DNA, the CDR3 is TGTGCCACCAAGGAAAGGGAAGGAGAGGAGACCCAGTACTTC.